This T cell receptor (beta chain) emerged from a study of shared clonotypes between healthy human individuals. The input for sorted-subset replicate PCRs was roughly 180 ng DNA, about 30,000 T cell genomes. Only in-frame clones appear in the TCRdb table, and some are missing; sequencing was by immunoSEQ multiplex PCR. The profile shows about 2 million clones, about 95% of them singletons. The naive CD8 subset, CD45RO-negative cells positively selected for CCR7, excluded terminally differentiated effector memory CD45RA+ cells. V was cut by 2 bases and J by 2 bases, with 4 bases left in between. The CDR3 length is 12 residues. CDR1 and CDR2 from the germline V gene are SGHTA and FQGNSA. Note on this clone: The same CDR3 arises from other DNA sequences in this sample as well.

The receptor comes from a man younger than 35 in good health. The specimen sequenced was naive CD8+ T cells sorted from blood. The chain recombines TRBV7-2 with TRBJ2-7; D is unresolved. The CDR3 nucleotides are TGTGCCAGCAGCTTACGACCCTACGAGCAGTACTTC. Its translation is CASSLRPYEQYF.